This TCR beta chain was found in a study of cytotoxic CD8 clonotypes in ibrutinib-treated CLL. Study context: It was after a median 12 months of treatment, range 6 to 36, that response samples were taken. On average, 94,082 productive rearrangements and over 250,000 productive templates per sample. General study findings and limits: Sustained-remission and progressing patients were not sampled at matched times.

Remarks on this clone: Its antigen is still unknown.

The germline CDR1 and CDR2 sequences are SGHRS and YFSETQ. Trimming stripped 1 base from V and 7 bases from J, with 14 bases between. The CDR3 consists of 15 residues. TCRdb's table, derived via immunoSEQ multiplex PCR, lists solely in-frame clones and lacks some. The sample yields more than 15,000 clones, approximately 61% seen once. This material consisted of PBMCs, taken after 12 months of ibrutinib treatment. V is TRBV5-1 and J is TRBJ2-2; D is possibly TRBD1 (6 bases). This receptor was taken from a human donor with chronic lymphocytic leukemia. The CDR3 DNA sequence: TGCGCCAGCAGCTTGCCCCGGGACATGGGCGGGGAGCTGTTTTTT. Translating it yields CASSLPRDMGGELFF.